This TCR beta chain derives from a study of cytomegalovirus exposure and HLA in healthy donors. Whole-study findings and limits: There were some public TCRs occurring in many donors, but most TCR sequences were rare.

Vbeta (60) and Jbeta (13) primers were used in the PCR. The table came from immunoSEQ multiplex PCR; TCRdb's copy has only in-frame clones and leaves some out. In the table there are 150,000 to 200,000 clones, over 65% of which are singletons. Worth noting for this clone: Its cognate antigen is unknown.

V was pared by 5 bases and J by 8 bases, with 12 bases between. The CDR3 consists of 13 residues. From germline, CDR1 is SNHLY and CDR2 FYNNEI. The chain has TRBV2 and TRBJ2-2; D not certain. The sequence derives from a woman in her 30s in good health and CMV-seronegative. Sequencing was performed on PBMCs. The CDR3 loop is CASSSHSAGELFF. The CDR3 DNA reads TGTGCCAGCAGTTCTCACTCCGCGGGGGAGCTGTTTTTT. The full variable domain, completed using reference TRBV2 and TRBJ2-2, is EPEVTQTPSHQVTQMGQEVILRCVPISNHLYFYWYRQILGQKVEFLVSFYNNEISEKSEIFDDQFSVERPDGSNFTLKIRSTKLEDSAMYFCASSSHSAGELFFGEGSRLTVL.